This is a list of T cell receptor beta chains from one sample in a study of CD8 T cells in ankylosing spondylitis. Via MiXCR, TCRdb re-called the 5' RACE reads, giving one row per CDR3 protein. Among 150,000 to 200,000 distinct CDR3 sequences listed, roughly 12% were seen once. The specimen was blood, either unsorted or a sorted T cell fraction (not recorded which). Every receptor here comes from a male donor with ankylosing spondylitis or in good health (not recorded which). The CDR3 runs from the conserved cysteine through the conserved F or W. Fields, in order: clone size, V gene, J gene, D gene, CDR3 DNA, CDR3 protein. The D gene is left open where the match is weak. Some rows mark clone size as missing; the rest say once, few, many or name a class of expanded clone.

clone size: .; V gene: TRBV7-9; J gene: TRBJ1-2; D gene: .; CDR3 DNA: TGTGCCAGCAGCTTAGAGTGGCTATCTGGCTACACCTTC; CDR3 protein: CASSLEWLSGYTF
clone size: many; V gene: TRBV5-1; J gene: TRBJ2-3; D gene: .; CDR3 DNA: TGCGCCAGCAGCGCCGATCCTCCGGGAGCCGGCACAGATACGCAGTATTTT; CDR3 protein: CASSADPPGAGTDTQYF
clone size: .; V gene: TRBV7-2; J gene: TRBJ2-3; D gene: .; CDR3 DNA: TGTGCCAGCAGCTTAGAACAGCGCACAGATACGCAGTATTTT; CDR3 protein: CASSLEQRTDTQYF
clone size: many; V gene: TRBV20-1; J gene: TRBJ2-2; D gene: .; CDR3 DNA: TGCAGTGCTAGAGTGCTTTACACCGGGGAGCTGTTTTTT; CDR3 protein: CSARVLYTGELFF
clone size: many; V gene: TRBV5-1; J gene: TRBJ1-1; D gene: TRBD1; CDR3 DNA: TGCGCCAGCAGCTGGGGCCCGGGACAGGTGAACACTGAAGCTTTCTTT; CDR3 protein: CASSWGPGQVNTEAFF
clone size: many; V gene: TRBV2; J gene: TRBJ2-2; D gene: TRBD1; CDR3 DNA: TGTGCCAGCCTCCGGGACAGATCGACCGGGGAGCTGTTTTTT; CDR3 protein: CASLRDRSTGELFF
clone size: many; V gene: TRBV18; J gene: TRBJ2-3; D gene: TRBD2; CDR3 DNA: TGTGCCAGCTCACAGCGGGGAGAGGGCACAGATACGCAGTATTTT; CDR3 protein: CASSQRGEGTDTQYF
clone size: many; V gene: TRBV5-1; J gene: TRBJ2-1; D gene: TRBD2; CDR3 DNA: TGCGCCAGCAGCACGGGGACTAGCGGGAGGCCAGAGCAGTTCTTC; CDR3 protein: CASSTGTSGRPEQFF
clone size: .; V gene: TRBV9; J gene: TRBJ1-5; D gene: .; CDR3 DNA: TGTGCCAGCAGCCCCGGGAGAGGGGGGATTAGCAATCAGCCCCAGCATTTT; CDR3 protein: CASSPGRGGISNQPQHF
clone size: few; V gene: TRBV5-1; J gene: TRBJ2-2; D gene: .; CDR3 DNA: TGCGCCAGCAGCTTCGGCCCGGGGGCCTCGAACACCGGGGAGCTGTTTTTT; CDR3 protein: CASSFGPGASNTGELFF
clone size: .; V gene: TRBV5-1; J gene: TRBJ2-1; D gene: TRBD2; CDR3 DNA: TGCGCCAGCAGCTTGGATAGCGGGACGTACAATGAGCAGTTCTTC; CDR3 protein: CASSLDSGTYNEQFF
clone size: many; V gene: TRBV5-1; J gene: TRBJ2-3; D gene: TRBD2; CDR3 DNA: TGCGCCAGCAGCTCGCTCGGGGGGGGCACAGATACGCAGTATTTT; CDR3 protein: CASSSLGGGTDTQYF
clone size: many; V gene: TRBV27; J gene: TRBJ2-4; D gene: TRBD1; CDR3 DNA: TGTGCCAGCAGTTCGACCGGGACAGCGTTAGCCAAAAACATTCAGTACTTC; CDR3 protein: CASSSTGTALAKNIQYF
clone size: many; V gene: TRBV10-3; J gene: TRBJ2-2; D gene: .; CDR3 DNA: TGTGCCATCACTGAAGGACTGAAGAACACCGGGGAGCTGTTTTTT; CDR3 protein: CAITEGLKNTGELFF
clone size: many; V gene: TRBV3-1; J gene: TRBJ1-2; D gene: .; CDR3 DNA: TGTGCCAGCAGCCAAGCGGGGATTTATGGCTACACCTTC; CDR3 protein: CASSQAGIYGYTF
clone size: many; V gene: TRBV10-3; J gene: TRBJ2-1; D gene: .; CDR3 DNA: TGTGCCATCAGTGGAGCGGTTTCAAGTTGGGCCTCCTACAATGAGCAGTTCTTC; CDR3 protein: CAISGAVSSWASYNEQFF
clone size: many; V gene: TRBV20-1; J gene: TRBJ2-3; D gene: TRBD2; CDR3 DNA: TGCAGTGCTAGAAGCCCTAGCGGGGATACAGATACGCAGTATTTT; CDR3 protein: CSARSPSGDTDTQYF
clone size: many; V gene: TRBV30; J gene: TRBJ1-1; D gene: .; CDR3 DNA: TGTGCCTGGGTCTTGAAGGGTGGCACTGAAGCTTTCTTT; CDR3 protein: CAWVLKGGTEAFF
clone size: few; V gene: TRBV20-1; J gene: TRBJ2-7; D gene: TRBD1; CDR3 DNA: TGCAGTGCTAGGGGGGGGACAGGGAGGGACGAGCAGTACTTC; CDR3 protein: CSARGGTGRDEQYF
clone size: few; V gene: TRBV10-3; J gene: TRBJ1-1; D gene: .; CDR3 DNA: TGTGCCATCGGAACAGACCTCGTAGCTTTCTTT; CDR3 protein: CAIGTDLVAFF
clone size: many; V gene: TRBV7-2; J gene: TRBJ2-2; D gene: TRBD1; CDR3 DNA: TGTGCCAGCAGCTTAGACAGGGGGCACACCGGGGAGCTGTTTTTT; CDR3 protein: CASSLDRGHTGELFF
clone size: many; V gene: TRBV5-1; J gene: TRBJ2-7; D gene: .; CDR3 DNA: TGCGCCAGCAGCTCGGACTCTAGCTCCTACGAGCAGTACTTC; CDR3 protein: CASSSDSSSYEQYF
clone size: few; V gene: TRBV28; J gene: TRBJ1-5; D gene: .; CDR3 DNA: TGTGCCAGCAGTTTCAGGCCAAGCAATCAGCCCCAGCATTTT; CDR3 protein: CASSFRPSNQPQHF
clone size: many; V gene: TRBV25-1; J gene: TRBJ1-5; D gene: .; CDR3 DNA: TGTGCCAGCGGACACGGCGGCCAGCCCCAGCATTTT; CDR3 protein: CASGHGGQPQHF
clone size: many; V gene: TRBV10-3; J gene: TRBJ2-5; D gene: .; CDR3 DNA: TGTGCCATCAGTGAGCCGAAAGGGGGTACGGAAGAGACCCAGTACTTC; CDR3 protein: CAISEPKGGTEETQYF
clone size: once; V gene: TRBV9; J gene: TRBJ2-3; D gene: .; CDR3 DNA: TGTGCCAGCAGCGTAGTGGAGCGGGGCACAGATACGCAGTATTTT; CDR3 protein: CASSVVERGTDTQYF
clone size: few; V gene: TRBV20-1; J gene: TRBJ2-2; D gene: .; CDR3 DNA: TGCAGTGCTAGAGGCGGGGCCGCCTACACCGGGGAGCTGTTTTTT; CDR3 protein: CSARGGAAYTGELFF
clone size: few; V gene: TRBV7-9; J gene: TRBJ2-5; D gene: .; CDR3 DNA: TGTGCCAGCAGCGAACGGGGTCCTCAGGAGACCCAGTACTTC; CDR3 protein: CASSERGPQETQYF
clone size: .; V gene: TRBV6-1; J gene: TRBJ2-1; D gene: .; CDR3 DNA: TGTGCCAGCAGTCGACTAGGGGGCTACAATGAGCAGTTCTTC; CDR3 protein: CASSRLGGYNEQFF
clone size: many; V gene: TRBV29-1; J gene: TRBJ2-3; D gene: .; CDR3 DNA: TGCAGGGTTGGGGGGCAGAGAACAGATACGCAGTATTTT; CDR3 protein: CRVGGQRTDTQYF
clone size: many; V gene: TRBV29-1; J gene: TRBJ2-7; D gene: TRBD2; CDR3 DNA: TGCAGCGTCGGCGGGGGGGCTTTCGGGGAGCAGTACTTC; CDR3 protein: CSVGGGAFGEQYF
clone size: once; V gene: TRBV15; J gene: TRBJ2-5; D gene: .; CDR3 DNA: TGTGCCACCAGCACCGATACGGGCCTCTGGATGGAGACCCAGTACTTC; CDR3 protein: CATSTDTGLWMETQYF
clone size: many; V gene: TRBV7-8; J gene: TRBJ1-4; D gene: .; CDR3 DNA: TGTGCCAGCAGCTTAAGTAACCTGGGGGGCGCGCGTGAAAAACTGTTTTTT; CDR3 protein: CASSLSNLGGAREKLFF